The clone carrying this T cell receptor beta chain was detected once. What it binds is unknown. Using immunoSEQ multiplex PCR, the repertoire was profiled, and TCRdb retains in-frame clones only, with some absent. The sample carries roughly 120,000 clones, 92% recorded once. This specimen belongs to a study of T cell responses to AZD1222 COVID-19 vaccine. The study's findings and limits: It was only after the peak T cell response that any repertoires were sampled. Donors, mostly white British, included more females; clonal diversity was possibly underestimated. Reportedly, nearly half the spike-specific TCRs target unmutated variant regions.

Trimming cost V 1 base and J 7 bases; bases outside gene matches: 5. Germline values: CDR1 SEHNR, CDR2 FQNEAQ (reference sequence). The CDR3 consists of 14 residues. This receptor was taken from an adult in good health. Sample: peripheral blood, taken on day 0 of AZD1222 vaccination. V and J are TRBV7-9 and TRBJ1-2, with 8 bases lining up with TRBD1. This CDR3 reads CASSLGSTGAGYTF. The CDR3 DNA is TGTGCCAGCAGCTTAGGGTCGACAGGGGCTGGCTACACCTTC.